This T cell receptor beta chain is from a study of blood T cell repertoires in COVID-19. Study background: Samples representing acute and convalescent COVID-19 were sourced from the United States, Italy and Spain. Sample material is recorded as cDNA or gDNA derived from T cells, B-cell-depleted T cells, or PBMCs.

After removal of 3 bases from V and 4 bases from J, the junction contained 2 bases not matched to a gene. The length of the CDR3 is 14 residues. Germline lookup yields CDR1 SGHNT and CDR2 YENEEA. As originally analysed: Amplification of reference gene primers was used by the study to estimate nucleated cell counts. The data were produced by immunoSEQ multiplex PCR, yet TCRdb's version contains in-frame clones alone and is incomplete. That table furnishes V, J and clone size, whereas the DNA furnished D and trimming. Among 35,000 to 45,000 clones listed, around four fifths were seen once. The V gene is TRBV11-3, the J gene TRBJ2-3; 9 nucleotides agree with TRBD1. The specimen was peripheral blood. The source is a man aged 60 to 69 with acute or convalescent COVID-19. Here the CDR3 reads CASSFRTGADTQYF. The CDR3, as DNA: TGTGCCAGCAGCTTTAGGACAGGGGCAGATACGCAGTATTTT.